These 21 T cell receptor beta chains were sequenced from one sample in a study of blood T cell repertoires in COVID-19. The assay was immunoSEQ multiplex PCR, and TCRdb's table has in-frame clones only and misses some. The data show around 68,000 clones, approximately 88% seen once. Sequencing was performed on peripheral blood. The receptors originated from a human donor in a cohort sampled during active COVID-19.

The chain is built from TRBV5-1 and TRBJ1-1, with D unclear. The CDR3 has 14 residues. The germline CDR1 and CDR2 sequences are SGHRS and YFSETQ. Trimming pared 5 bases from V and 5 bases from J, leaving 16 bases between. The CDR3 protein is CASRSEEVSTEAFF. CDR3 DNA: TGCGCCAGCAGATCCGAAGAGGTGTCTACTGAAGCTTTCTTT.

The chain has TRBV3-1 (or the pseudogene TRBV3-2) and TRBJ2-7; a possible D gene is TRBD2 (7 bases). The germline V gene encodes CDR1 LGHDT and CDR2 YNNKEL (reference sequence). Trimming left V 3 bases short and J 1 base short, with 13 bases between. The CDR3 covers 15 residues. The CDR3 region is CASSQGGQRSYEQYF. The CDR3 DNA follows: TGTGCCAGCAGCCAGGGGGGGCAGAGATCCTACGAGCAGTACTTC.

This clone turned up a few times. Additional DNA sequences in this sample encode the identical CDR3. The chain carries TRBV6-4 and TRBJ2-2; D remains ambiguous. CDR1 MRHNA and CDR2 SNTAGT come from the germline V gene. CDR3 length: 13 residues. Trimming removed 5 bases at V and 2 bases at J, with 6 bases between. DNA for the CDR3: TGTGCCAGCAGTCGAGAAAACACCGGGGAGCTGTTTTTT. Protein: CASSRENTGELFF.

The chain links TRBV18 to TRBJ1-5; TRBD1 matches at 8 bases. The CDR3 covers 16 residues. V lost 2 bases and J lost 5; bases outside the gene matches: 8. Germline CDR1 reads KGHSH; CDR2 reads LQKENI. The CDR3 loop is CASSPGQGAQDQPQHF. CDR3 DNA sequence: TGTGCCAGCTCACCAGGGCAGGGGGCGCAAGATCAGCCCCAGCATTTT.

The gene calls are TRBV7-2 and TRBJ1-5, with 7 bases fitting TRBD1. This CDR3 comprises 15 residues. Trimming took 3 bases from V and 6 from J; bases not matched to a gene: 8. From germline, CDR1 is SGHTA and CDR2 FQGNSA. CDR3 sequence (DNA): TGTGCCAGCAGCTTTTCAGACAGGGCCAGTCAGCCCCAGCATTTT. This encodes CASSFSDRASQPQHF. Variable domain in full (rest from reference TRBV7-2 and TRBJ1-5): GAGVSQSPSNKVTEKGKDVELRCDPISGHTALYWYRQSLGQGLEFLIYFQGNSAPDKSGLPSDRFSAERTGGSVSTLTIQRTQQEDSAVYLCASSFSDRASQPQHFGDGTRLSIL.

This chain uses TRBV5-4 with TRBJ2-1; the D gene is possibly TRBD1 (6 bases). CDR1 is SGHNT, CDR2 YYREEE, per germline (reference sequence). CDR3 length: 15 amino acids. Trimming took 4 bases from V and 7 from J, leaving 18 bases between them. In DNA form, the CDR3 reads TGTGCCAGCAGCCCGACAGGCCGCTGGGATAATGAGCAGTTCTTC. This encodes CASSPTGRWDNEQFF.

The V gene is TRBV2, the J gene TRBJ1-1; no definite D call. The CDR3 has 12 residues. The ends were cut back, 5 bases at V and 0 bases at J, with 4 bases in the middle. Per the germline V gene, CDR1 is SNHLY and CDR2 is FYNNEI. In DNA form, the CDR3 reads TGTGCCAGCAGTCTTATGAACACTGAAGCTTTCTTT. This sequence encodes CASSLMNTEAFF.

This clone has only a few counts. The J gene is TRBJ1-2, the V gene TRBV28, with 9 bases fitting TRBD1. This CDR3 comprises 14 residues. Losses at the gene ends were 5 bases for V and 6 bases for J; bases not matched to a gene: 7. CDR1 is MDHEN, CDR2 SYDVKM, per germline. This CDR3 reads CASSAPGTGNGYTF. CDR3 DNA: TGTGCCAGCAGTGCTCCCGGGACAGGGAATGGCTACACCTTC.

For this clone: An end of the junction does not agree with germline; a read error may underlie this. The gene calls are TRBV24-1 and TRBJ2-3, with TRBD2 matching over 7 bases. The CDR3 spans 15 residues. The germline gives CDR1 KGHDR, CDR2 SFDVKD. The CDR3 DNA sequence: TGTGCCACCAGCGATTGGGGGGGTGGCACAGATACGCAGTATTTT. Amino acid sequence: CATSDWGGGTDTQYF.

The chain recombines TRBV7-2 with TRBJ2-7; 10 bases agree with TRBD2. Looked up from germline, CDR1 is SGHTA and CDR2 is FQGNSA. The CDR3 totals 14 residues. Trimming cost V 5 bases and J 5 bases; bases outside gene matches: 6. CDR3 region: CASSLLAGVNEQYF. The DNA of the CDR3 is TGTGCCAGCAGCCTCCTAGCGGGAGTCAACGAGCAGTACTTC.

The CDR3 loop reads CASALGGGRVNTEAFF. The CDR3 DNA is TGTGCCAGCGCTCTAGGCGGGGGCCGGGTGAACACTGAAGCTTTCTTT. The J gene is TRBJ1-1, the V gene TRBV28, with D perhaps TRBD1 (6 bases). The length of the CDR3 is 16 residues. The germline gives CDR1 MDHEN, CDR2 SYDVKM. The germline V and J ends were trimmed by 8 bases and 0 bases, with 19 bases remaining between them.

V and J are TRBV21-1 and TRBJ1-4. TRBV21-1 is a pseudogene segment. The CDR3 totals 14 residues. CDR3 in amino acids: CASSKREGGEKLFF. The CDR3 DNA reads TGTGCCAGCAGCAAACGGGAGGGGGGTGAAAAACTGTTTTTT.

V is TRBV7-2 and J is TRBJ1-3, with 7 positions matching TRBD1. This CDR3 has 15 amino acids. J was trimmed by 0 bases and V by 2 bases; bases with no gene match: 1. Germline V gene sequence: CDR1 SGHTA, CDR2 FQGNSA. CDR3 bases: TGTGCCAGCAGCTTATGGGACAGCTCTGGAAACACCATATATTTT. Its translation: CASSLWDSSGNTIYF.

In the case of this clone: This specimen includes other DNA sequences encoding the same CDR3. In DNA, the CDR3 is TGCGCCAGCAGCTTGGCGGTAAACACTGAAGCTTTCTTT. Its protein is CASSLAVNTEAFF. The chain links TRBV5-1 to TRBJ1-1, with D uncertain. The CDR3 length is 13 residues. In germline, CDR1 is SGHRS, CDR2 YFSETQ. Trimming cost V 0 bases and J 2 bases, with 5 bases left between them.

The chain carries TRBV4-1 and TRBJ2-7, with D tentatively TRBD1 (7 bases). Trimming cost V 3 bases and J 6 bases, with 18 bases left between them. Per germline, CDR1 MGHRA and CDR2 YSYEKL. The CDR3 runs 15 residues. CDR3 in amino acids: CASSHADGTAGEQYF. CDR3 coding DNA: TGCGCCAGCAGCCATGCCGACGGGACAGCGGGCGAGCAGTACTTC.

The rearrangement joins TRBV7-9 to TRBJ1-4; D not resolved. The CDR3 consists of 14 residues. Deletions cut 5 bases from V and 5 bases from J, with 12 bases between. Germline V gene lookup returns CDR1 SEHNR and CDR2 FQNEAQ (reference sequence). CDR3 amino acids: CASSPRVTNEKLFF. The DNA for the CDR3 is TGTGCCAGCAGCCCCCGGGTAACGAATGAAAAACTGTTTTTT.

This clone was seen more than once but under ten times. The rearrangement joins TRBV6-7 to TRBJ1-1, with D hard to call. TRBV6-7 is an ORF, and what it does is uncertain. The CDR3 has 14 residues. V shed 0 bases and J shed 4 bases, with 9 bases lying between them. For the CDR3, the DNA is TGTGCCAGCAGTTACTCGTGGAGCGGCACTGAAGCTTTCTTT. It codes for CASSYSWSGTEAFF.

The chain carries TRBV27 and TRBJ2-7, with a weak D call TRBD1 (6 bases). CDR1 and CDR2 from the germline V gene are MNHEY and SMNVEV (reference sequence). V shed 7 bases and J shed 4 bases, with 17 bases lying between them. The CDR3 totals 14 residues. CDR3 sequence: CASTRAGDGYEQYF. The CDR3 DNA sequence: TGTGCCAGCACCCGGGCAGGGGACGGATACGAGCAGTACTTC.

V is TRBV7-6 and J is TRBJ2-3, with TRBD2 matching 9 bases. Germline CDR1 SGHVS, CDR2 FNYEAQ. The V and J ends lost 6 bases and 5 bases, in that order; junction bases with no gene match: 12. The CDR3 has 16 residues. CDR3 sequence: CASSPFSGGMGDTQYF. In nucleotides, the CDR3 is TGTGCCAGCAGTCCTTTCAGCGGGGGGATGGGAGATACGCAGTATTTT.

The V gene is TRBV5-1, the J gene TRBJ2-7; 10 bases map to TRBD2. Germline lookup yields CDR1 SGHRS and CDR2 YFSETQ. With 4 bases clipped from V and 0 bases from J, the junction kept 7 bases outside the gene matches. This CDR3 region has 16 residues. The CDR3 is CASSPYSSGSSYEQYF. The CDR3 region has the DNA TGCGCCAGCAGCCCGTACTCTAGCGGGAGCTCCTACGAGCAGTACTTC. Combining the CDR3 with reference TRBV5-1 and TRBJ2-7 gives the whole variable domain KAGVTQTPRYLIKTRGQQVTLSCSPISGHRSVSWYQQTPGQGLQFLFEYFSETQRNKGNFPGRFSGRQFSNSRSEMNVSTLELGDSALYLCASSPYSSGSSYEQYFGPGTRLTVT.

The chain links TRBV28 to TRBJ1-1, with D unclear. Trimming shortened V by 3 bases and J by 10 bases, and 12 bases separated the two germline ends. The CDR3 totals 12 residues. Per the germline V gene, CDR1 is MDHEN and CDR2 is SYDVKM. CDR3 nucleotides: TGTGCCAGCAGTTTTGGCTCCATTGGAGCTTTCTTT. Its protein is CASSFGSIGAFF.